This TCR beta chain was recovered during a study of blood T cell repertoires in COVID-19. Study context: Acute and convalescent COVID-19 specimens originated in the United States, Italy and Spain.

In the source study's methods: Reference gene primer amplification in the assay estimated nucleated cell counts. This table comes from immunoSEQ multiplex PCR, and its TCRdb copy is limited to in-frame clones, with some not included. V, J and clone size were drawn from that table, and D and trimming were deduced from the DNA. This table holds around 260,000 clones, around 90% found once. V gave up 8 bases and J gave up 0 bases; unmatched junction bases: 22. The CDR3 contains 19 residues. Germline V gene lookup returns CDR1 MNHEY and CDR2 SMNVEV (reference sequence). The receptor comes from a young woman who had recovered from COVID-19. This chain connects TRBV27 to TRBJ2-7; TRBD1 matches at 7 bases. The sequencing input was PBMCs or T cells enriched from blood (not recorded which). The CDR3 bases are TGTGCCAGCTGGGGTTTAATGGCGAAGACAGGGCACTACTCCTACGAGCAGTACTTC. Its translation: CASWGLMAKTGHYSYEQYF.